This TCR beta chain was observed in a study of T cells in Graves' hyperthyroidism and ophthalmopathy. This clonotype occurred once. No antigen is known for it. Germline CDR1 and CDR2: SGHTA and FQGNSA. CDR3 size: 13 residues. The V gene lost 3 bases and the J gene lost 4 bases, with 7 bases spanning the gap. Study-level results: Ophthalmopathy and stable hyperthyroidism were told apart by a 13 V-J model.

Researchers barred patients who had uncontrolled infection, other autoimmune disease, pregnancy or lactation. Used for diagnoses were clinical symptoms, serum thyroxine and TRAb, thyroid ultrasound and orbital computed tomography. RNA transcripts were the template for amplifying TCR beta CDR3 regions. During a first-round RT-PCR of the TCR CDR3, the HTBI primer set was used. TCRdb recomputed calls from the multiplex PCR reads with MiXCR, one row per CDR3 protein. The sample consists of 550,000 to 700,000 distinct CDR3 sequences, roughly 15% of them appearing once. The chain uses TRBV7-2 and TRBJ1-3; D is uncertain. The source is a woman in her 40s with Graves' ophthalmopathy. Sequenced sample: blood. The CDR3 DNA sequence: TGTGCCAGCAGCTTTCGGGAGGGAAACACCATATATTTT. Its protein product is CASSFREGNTIYF.